A single sample is the source of the 29 T cell receptor beta chains below, sequenced in a study of metastatic and nonmetastatic thyroid tumors. The entire patient cohort was treatment-naive prior to thyroid surgery. Using MiXCR, TCRdb re-called clones from the PCR reads. The sample yields more than 9,500 clones, around 9.9% seen once. Input material: tumor tissue. The origin of the receptors is a female donor with papillary thyroid cancer or a benign thyroid nodule (not recorded which). Some clones in this sample may be carry-over from other donors' samples.

This clone was picked up many times. The V gene is TRBV20-1, the J gene TRBJ1-1; 7 nucleotides agree with TRBD1. The CDR3 length is 16 residues. After removal of 3 bases from V and 0 bases from J, the junction contained 10 bases not matched to a gene. Germline V gene lookup returns CDR1 DFQATT and CDR2 SNEGSKA (reference sequence). In DNA form, the CDR3 reads TGCAGTGCTAGGGAAATACAGGGGCTTATGAACACTGAAGCTTTCTTT. The encoded protein is CSAREIQGLMNTEAFF.

This clone was detected many times. The CDR3 region has the DNA TGCAGTGCTAGGGACAGGGTTGGGGCCAACGTCCTGACTTTC. This encodes CSARDRVGANVLTF. This chain uses TRBV20-1 with TRBJ2-6, with 8 bases matching TRBD1. The length of the CDR3 is 14 residues. In germline, CDR1 is DFQATT, CDR2 SNEGSKA (reference sequence). J was trimmed by 3 bases and V by 3 bases; bases with no gene match: 1.

This clone was observed at least ten times. Being one base from a much bigger clone, this may be a read error. The rearrangement uses TRBV11-2 and TRBJ2-5; TRBD2 is a possible D gene (6 bases). CDR3 length: 13 amino acids. CDR1 SGHAT and CDR2 FQNNGV come from the germline V gene. DNA of the CDR3: TGTGCCAGCAGCCCGGAGGGCAAAGAGACCCAGCACTTC. Protein: CASSPEGKETQHF. The variable domain in full, completed from reference TRBV11-2 and TRBJ2-5, reads EAGVAQSPRYKIIEKRQSVAFWCNPISGHATLYWYQQILGQGPKLLIQFQNNGVVDDSQLPKDRFSAERLKGVDSTLKIQPAKLEDSAVYLCASSPEGKETQHFGPGTRLLVL.

This clone was detected ten times or more. This sequence joins TRBV7-2 and TRBJ2-7; D may be TRBD2 (6 bases). Trimming removed 5 bases at V and 7 bases at J, with 18 bases between. The V gene's germline CDR1 is SGHTA and CDR2 FQGNSA. This CDR3 spans 14 amino acids. CDR3 coding DNA: TGTGCCAGCAGCAACCAAGGAGGGGACCTAGAGCAGTACGTC. It specifies CASSNQGGDLEQYV.

This clone is medium-sized by share. In DNA form, the CDR3 reads TGTGCCAGCAGCAAGGGACTAGCGGGAGTGGATTCCTACGAGCAGTACGTC. Encoded protein: CASSKGLAGVDSYEQYV. This chain joins TRBV7-8 and TRBJ2-7; 14 nucleotides line up with TRBD2. Germline-derived CDR1 and CDR2 are SGHVS and FQNEAQ. The length of the CDR3 is 17 residues. J lost 1 base, V lost 5 bases, and 7 bases had no gene match.

Ten or more counts support this clone. This chain uses TRBV4-2 with TRBJ1-5; D gene unclear. CDR3 length: 14 amino acids. V was shortened by 4 bases and J by 5 bases, with 12 bases between the two germline ends. CDR1 is LGHNA and CDR2 is YNFKEQ in the germline V gene. The CDR3 reads CASSPSDGHQPQHF. The CDR3 DNA follows: TGTGCCAGCAGCCCCTCGGACGGACATCAGCCCCAGCATTTT.

This clone was counted many times. The V gene is TRBV9, the J gene TRBJ2-3; D gene uncertain. Germline V lookup: CDR1 SGDLS, CDR2 YYNGEE. The CDR3 is 14 amino acids. V was trimmed by 3 bases and J by 0 bases, leaving 8 bases between them. The CDR3 is CASSGRQSTDTQYF. The CDR3 DNA sequence: TGTGCCAGCAGCGGGAGACAAAGCACAGATACGCAGTATTTT.

In its sample, this clone was seen many times. The V gene is TRBV20-1, the J gene TRBJ1-6, with a possible D match to TRBD1 (5 bases). The CDR3 is made up of 15 amino acids. Deletions cut 6 bases from V and 1 base from J, with 13 bases between. Germline-derived CDR1 and CDR2 are DFQATT and SNEGSKA (reference sequence). The CDR3: CSARGRVSYNSPLHF. The CDR3 bases are TGCAGTGCCCGCGGCAGGGTGTCCTATAATTCACCCCTCCACTTT.

This clone was counted a few times. The chain combines TRBV28 with TRBJ1-2; possible D gene TRBD1, 5 bases. Trimming shortened V by 5 bases and J by 6 bases, and 22 bases separated the two germline ends. Germline loops: CDR1 MDHEN, CDR2 SYDVKM. This CDR3 is 16 amino acids long. CDR3 DNA sequence: TGTGCCAGCAGTGGGGGATCGGTAATCGCGGCGAATGGCTACACCTTC. Translated: CASSGGSVIAANGYTF.

This clone occurred many times. The gene calls are TRBV2 and TRBJ2-7; D is possibly TRBD1 or TRBD2 (5 bases each). The germline V gene has CDR1 SNHLY and CDR2 FYNNEI. Deletions cut 10 bases from V and 5 bases from J, with 18 bases between. The CDR3 runs to 13 residues. The chain's CDR3 is CATRRFGTHEQYV. DNA for the CDR3: TGTGCCACCCGGCGATTCGGGACCCACGAGCAGTACGTC.

This clone was seen at least ten times. This chain joins TRBV20-1 and TRBJ2-1; D may be TRBD2 (6 bases). Germline V lookup: CDR1 DFQATT, CDR2 SNEGSKA (reference sequence). CDR3 length: 13 residues. The ends were cut back, 4 bases at V and 8 bases at J, with 15 bases in the middle. CDR3 coding DNA: TGCAGTGCTATTGGGAGGTCCTTCGATGAGCAGTTCTTC. This encodes CSAIGRSFDEQFF.

The rearrangement uses TRBV5-1 and TRBJ1-1; TRBD1 aligns across 7 bases. The CDR3 is 14 residues long. V was clipped by 3 bases and J by 3 bases; unmatched bases: 5. Germline V gene sequence: CDR1 SGHRS, CDR2 YFSETQ. This chain's CDR3 is CASSWTGGYTEAFF. CDR3 sequence (DNA): TGCGCCAGCAGCTGGACAGGAGGCTACACTGAAGCTTTCTTT.

By frequency in the sample, this clone is medium-sized. The chain carries TRBV6-1 and TRBJ1-2; the D is unclear. CDR1 and CDR2 from the germline V gene are MNHNS and SASEGT. With 5 bases removed from V and 8 bases from J, the gap between germline ends came to 12 bases. This CDR3 has 12 amino acids. In DNA form, the CDR3 reads TGTGCCAGCAGTCCAGGCCCGTCGGGCTACACCTTC. Translating gives CASSPGPSGYTF.

There are many counts of this clone. The rearrangement links TRBV18 to TRBJ1-1; D ambiguous. Trimming cost V 0 bases and J 4 bases, with 12 bases left between them. Germline CDR1 KGHSH, CDR2 LQKENI. The length of the CDR3 is 15 residues. The CDR3 spells CASSPPTVGPTEAFF. CDR3 nucleotide sequence: TGTGCCAGCTCACCACCGACGGTTGGTCCCACTGAAGCTTTCTTT.

The table lists this clone with a few counts. The chain couples TRBV2 to TRBJ2-6; unclear D gene. The germline V gene has CDR1 SNHLY and CDR2 FYNNEI. The V end lost 6 bases, the J end lost 1 base, and 4 bases lay between the germline ends. The CDR3 consists of 13 residues. The CDR3 region is CASRNSGANVLTF. The CDR3 DNA reads TGTGCCAGCAGGAATTCTGGGGCCAACGTCCTGACTTTC. The variable domain in full, with the rest retrieved from reference TRBV2 and TRBJ2-6, is EPEVTQTPSHQVTQMGQEVILRCVPISNHLYFYWYRQILGQKVEFLVSFYNNEISEKSEIFDDQFSVERPDGSNFTLKIRSTKLEDSAMYFCASRNSGANVLTFGAGSRLTVL.

This clone is categorized as medium-sized (0.01 to 0.1%). The rearrangement uses TRBV6-5 and TRBJ1-2, with TRBD1 matching 7 bases. CDR1 and CDR2 (germline): MNHEY, SVGAGI. J gave up 7 bases and V 2 bases, and 7 bases lay outside the gene matches. This CDR3 is 14 amino acids long. CDR3 region: CASSYESGGFGYTF. The CDR3, as DNA: TGTGCCAGCAGTTACGAGTCAGGGGGTTTTGGCTACACCTTC.

In its sample, this clone is medium-sized. The chain employs TRBV28 and TRBJ2-3, with unresolved D. The CDR3 length is 15 residues. The V end lost 5 bases, the J end lost 1 base, and 13 bases lay between the germline ends. CDR1 is MDHEN, CDR2 SYDVKM, per germline. The CDR3 loop is CASSPAGGRTDTQYF. The CDR3 DNA follows: TGTGCCAGCAGTCCCGCCGGTGGCCGCACAGATACGCAGTATTTT.

This clone was observed many times. V usage is TRBV20-1 and J usage is TRBJ2-3, with unresolved D. The CDR3 has 13 amino acids. Looked up from germline, CDR1 is DFQATT and CDR2 is SNEGSKA (reference sequence). Deletions cut 3 bases from V and 8 bases from J, with 15 bases between. The CDR3 loop reads CSASWAATGTQYF. In nucleotides, the CDR3 is TGCAGTGCTAGTTGGGCGGCTACGGGTACGCAGTATTTT.

By frequency in the sample, this clone is medium-sized. The chain uses TRBV2 and TRBJ1-2; TRBD1 might be the D (5 bases). The CDR3 sequence is 14 residues long. The V gene lost 5 bases and the J gene lost 7 bases, with 17 bases spanning the gap. Germline V lookup: CDR1 SNHLY, CDR2 FYNNEI. CDR3 protein: CASSLRDGRGGYTF. The CDR3 region has the DNA TGTGCCAGCAGTTTAAGGGACGGGCGGGGTGGCTACACCTTC.

By share of the sample, this clone is medium-sized. The chain uses TRBV12-3 or TRBV12-4 and TRBJ2-5; tentatively, D is TRBD2 (6 bases). This CDR3 has 12 amino acids. V lost 8 bases to trimming and J lost 5 bases, with 12 bases between them. DNA of the CDR3: TGTGCCAGCGGGGAGGTTGTGGAGACCCAGTACTTC. Its translation is CASGEVVETQYF.

For this clone: The germline gene is not matched at one end of the junction; a read error may be the cause. This chain links TRBV5-1 with TRBJ2-1; TRBD2 matches at 8 bases. The V gene's germline CDR1 is SGHRS and CDR2 YFSETQ. CDR3 size: 15 residues. CDR3 sequence: CASSLEGLVYDEQFF. Written as DNA, the CDR3 is TGCGCCAGCAGCTTGGAGGGACTAGTCTACGATGAGCAGTTCTTC.

By share, this clone ranks as medium-sized (0.01 to 0.1%). The V gene is TRBV28, the J gene TRBJ1-2; D is ambiguous. The V gene lost 1 base and the J gene lost 6 bases, with 12 bases spanning the gap. CDR1 is MDHEN, CDR2 SYDVKM, per germline. The CDR3 has 14 residues. CDR3 DNA: TGTGCCAGCAGTTTATCTGGACGGCGGAATGGCTACACCTTC. As protein: CASSLSGRRNGYTF.

A note on this clone: The conserved phenylalanine or tryptophan normally closing the CDR3 is absent here, so this likely arose from a read error. The DNA is left out, because the CDR3 cannot be placed on it with certainty; the CDR3 is given as TCRdb lists it. The chain joins TRBV6-1 to TRBJ1-2. A total of 15 residues make up the CDR3, ends included. The germline V gene has CDR1 MNHNS and CDR2 SASEGT. The CDR3 region is CASRGNSESNYGCTI.

Judged by abundance, this clone is medium-sized. The chain combines TRBV10-3 with TRBJ2-6, with D perhaps matching TRBD1 (6 bases). The germline CDR1 and CDR2 sequences are ENHRY and SYGVKD. V lost 5 bases, J lost 0 bases, and 14 bases lay in between. The CDR3 totals 17 residues. Here the CDR3 reads CAISPDRYNSGANVLTF. CDR3 bases: TGTGCCATCAGTCCCGACAGGTATAACTCTGGGGCCAACGTCCTGACTTTC.

The table lists this clone with many counts. The chain employs TRBV5-4 and TRBJ2-1; D could derive from TRBD1 or TRBD2 (8 bases each). The germline V gene encodes CDR1 SGHNT and CDR2 YYREEE (reference sequence). Trimming left V 7 bases short and J 4 bases short, with 18 bases between. CDR3 length: 15 amino acids. CDR3 bases: TGTGCCAGCCGGGGGGGACAGGATGCATACAATGAGCAGTTCTTC. This codes for CASRGGQDAYNEQFF.

This clone was detected many times. The chain recombines TRBV5-1 with TRBJ2-1; 11 bases map to TRBD2. The CDR3 sequence is 15 residues long. Germline CDR1 and CDR2: SGHRS and YFSETQ. With 4 bases clipped from V and 7 bases from J, the junction kept 7 bases outside the gene matches. The CDR3 bases are TGCGCCAGCAGCGGTAGCGGGGGGGCAGGGAATGAGCAGTTCTTC. Translated, it gives CASSGSGGAGNEQFF.

In DNA, the CDR3 is TGTGCCAGCAGTGAAGAGGGTTTGGGTGGGAAGGCCGGGGACGAGCAGTACGTC. This encodes CASSEEGLGGKAGDEQYV. The chain is built from TRBV2 and TRBJ2-7; possibly TRBD2 for D (5 bases). V was shortened by 1 base and J by 5 bases, with 24 bases between the two germline ends. The CDR3 runs to 18 residues. Germline V gene lookup returns CDR1 SNHLY and CDR2 FYNNEI.

At least ten counts were recorded for this clone. This chain connects TRBV7-2 to TRBJ2-2; 11 nucleotides line up with TRBD1. Unmatched junction bases numbered 13, after V lost 0 bases and J lost 4 bases. The germline gives CDR1 SGHTA, CDR2 FQGNSA. The CDR3 contains 20 residues. CDR3 region: CASSLARTGGDYRRTGELFF. CDR3 DNA sequence: TGTGCCAGCAGCTTAGCACGGACAGGGGGCGATTATAGGCGCACCGGGGAGCTGTTTTTT.

This clone was seen ten or more times. J is TRBJ2-7 and V is TRBV7-9; TRBD2 is a possible D gene (5 bases). V was pared by 7 bases and J by 0 bases, with 16 bases between. CDR1 is SEHNR and CDR2 is FQNEAQ in the germline V gene (reference sequence). The CDR3 sequence is 15 residues long. This chain's CDR3 is CASIPRRLISYEQYV. CDR3 nucleotides: TGTGCCAGCATCCCCCGGAGACTAATCTCCTACGAGCAGTACGTC.